This TCR beta chain was found in a study of CD8+ T cells in alopecia areata. Documented treatment: oral pan-JAK inhibitor, 5-10 mg twice daily. Alopecia areata patients provided lesional scalp punch biopsies and peripheral blood, both collected for the study. Study results and caveats: In lesional scalp, particularly from alopecia totalis/universalis, clonality was higher than in normal scalp. Because one nonresponder was included, the link of baseline CD8+ expansion to response is considered uncertain. Tofacitinib significantly reduced both scalp clonality and expanded CD8+ clones among the top 100. A great number of expanded lesional clones endured in scalp and blood during tofacitinib.

The CDR3 sequence is 12 residues long. V lost 2 bases and J 10 bases, leaving 12 bases between the germline ends. CDR1 is GTSNPN and CDR2 is SVGIG in the germline V gene (reference sequence). This clone was seen only once. What it recognizes is unknown. It was cDNA, reverse transcribed from extracted RNA, that served as the sequencing template. Clones were sequenced by immunoSEQ multiplex PCR, and TCRdb holds only the in-frame ones, with some missing. The sample consists of approximately 5,400 clones, about 71% of them appearing once. This TCR came from a human donor with alopecia areata. The rearrangement joins TRBV30 to TRBJ2-4, with a possible D match to TRBD1 (5 bases). This material consisted of skin, taken at week 24, from a patient treated with tofacitinib. The CDR3 DNA reads TGTGCCTGGAGTCAGGGTCTCGAAATTCAGTACTTC. Translation: CAWSQGLEIQYF.